Following are 31 T cell receptor beta chains from one sample sequenced in a study of early T cells in non-severe SARS-CoV-2 infection. TCRdb ran MiXCR on the 5' RACE reads and lists one entry per CDR3 protein. The table records tens of thousands of distinct CDR3 sequences, 13% of them present only once. Input material: whole blood. These receptors were obtained from an adult who was a healthcare worker with PCR-confirmed SARS-CoV-2 infection or an uninfected control (not recorded which).

This clonotype was counted ten times or more. The chain couples TRBV7-2 to TRBJ1-5, with D perhaps TRBD1 (5 bases). The germline V and J ends were trimmed by 2 bases and 3 bases, with 17 bases remaining between them. The CDR3 runs to 17 residues. Germline CDR1 and CDR2: SGHTA and FQGNSA. Written as DNA, the CDR3 is TGTGCCAGCAGCTTATTAGGCACTGGGGGTATCAATCAGCCCCAGCATTTT. Translated, it gives CASSLLGTGGINQPQHF.

This clonotype turned up a few times. The rearrangement joins TRBV7-6 to TRBJ2-7; no clear D. Trimming took 1 base from V and 0 from J, leaving 4 bases between them. This CDR3 has 13 residues. In germline, CDR1 is SGHVS, CDR2 FNYEAQ. CDR3 nucleotides: TGTGCCAGCAGCTTAGTCCACTCCTACGAGCAGTACTTC. It is translated as CASSLVHSYEQYF.

This clonotype came up many times. The V and J genes are TRBV4-3 and TRBJ1-2; D unclear. The CDR3 sequence is 13 residues long. The V end was cut by 1 base, the J end by 4 bases, with 7 bases between. From germline, CDR1 is LGHNA and CDR2 YSLEER. The DNA for the CDR3 is TGCGCCAGCAGCCAAGTGGACGGCTATGGCTACACCTTC. It is translated as CASSQVDGYGYTF.

In its sample, this clonotype was seen many times. The chain employs TRBV7-2 and TRBJ1-1; TRBD1 matches 10 bases. Germline CDR1 is SGHTA and CDR2 is FQGNSA. This CDR3 is built from 14 residues. After removal of 5 bases from V and 5 bases from J, the junction contained 5 bases not matched to a gene. The CDR3 DNA follows: TGTGCCAGCAGCACGGGACAGGGGTGGACTGAAGCTTTCTTT. Amino acid sequence: CASSTGQGWTEAFF.

In this sample, this clonotype turned up many times. The chain is built from TRBV4-3 and TRBJ2-3; unclear D gene. The germline V gene encodes CDR1 LGHNA and CDR2 YSLEER. V lost 0 bases, J lost 7 bases, and 8 bases lay in between. The CDR3 sequence is 13 residues long. The CDR3 bases are TGCGCCAGCAGCCAAGATAGGGCGAATACGCAGTATTTT. It yields the protein CASSQDRANTQYF.

This clonotype was seen ten or more times. The chain has TRBV4-2 and TRBJ2-3; D may correspond to TRBD1 or TRBD2 (6 bases each). Germline assignment: CDR1 LGHNA and CDR2 YNFKEQ. The CDR3 consists of 15 residues. V lost 1 base to trimming and J lost 2 bases, with 10 bases between them. This chain's CDR3 is CASSQGGAPTDTQYF. The DNA of the CDR3 is TGTGCCAGCAGCCAAGGGGGGGCTCCCACAGATACGCAGTATTTT.

There are many counts of this clonotype. The J gene is TRBJ2-1, the V gene TRBV18, with D tentatively TRBD2 (7 bases). The CDR3 spans 17 residues. The germline gives CDR1 KGHSH, CDR2 LQKENI. V was shortened by 5 bases and J by 2 bases, with 19 bases between the two germline ends. CDR3 DNA: TGTGCCAGCTCATCTCTCGCACCGGGGGGCACCTACAATGAGCAGTTCTTC. Translating it yields CASSSLAPGGTYNEQFF.

The genes are TRBV18 and TRBJ1-2; 7 bases fit TRBD1. J was trimmed by 3 bases and V by 3 bases; bases with no gene match: 10. Per the germline V gene, CDR1 is KGHSH and CDR2 is LQKENI. The CDR3 is 16 residues long. The CDR3 DNA is TGTGCCAGCTCACCTCCGTTTCCCGGACAGGACTATGGCTACACCTTC. This encodes CASSPPFPGQDYGYTF.

V and J are TRBV29-1 and TRBJ1-1; no clear D. The germline V gene encodes CDR1 SQVTM and CDR2 ANQGSEA. This CDR3 is built from 16 residues. Trimming took 6 bases from V and 0 from J, leaving 20 bases between them. CDR3 bases: TGCAGCGTGAGATGGCACCAAATCCCCATGAACACTGAAGCTTTCTTT. This codes for CSVRWHQIPMNTEAFF.

This clonotype has only a few counts. The V call is TRBV5-5, the J call TRBJ2-3; TRBD1 agrees at 9 bases. The CDR3 sequence is 14 residues long. Germline CDR1 and CDR2: SGHKS and YYEKEE (reference sequence). V shed 5 bases and J 6 bases; nucleotides not matched to a gene: 7. For the CDR3, the DNA is TGTGCCAGCAGAGGGACAGGGTCAACGGATACGCAGTATTTT. This sequence encodes CASRGTGSTDTQYF.

Many counts were recorded for this clonotype. The chain couples TRBV7-8 to TRBJ2-3; 7 nucleotides line up with TRBD2. Germline CDR1 and CDR2: SGHVS and FQNEAQ. The CDR3 has 15 residues. With V trimmed by 3 bases and J by 6 bases, 9 bases remained unmatched. The CDR3 loop is CASSLRAGDGDTQYF. Written as DNA, the CDR3 is TGTGCCAGCAGCTTGCGGGCGGGGGATGGGGATACGCAGTATTTT.

The rearrangement joins TRBV20-1 to TRBJ2-5, with D possibly TRBD2 on 5 matching bases. The CDR3 is made up of 14 amino acids. CDR1 and CDR2 (germline): DFQATT, SNEGSKA (reference sequence). Between the trimmed V and J ends, which lost 6 bases and 1 base, there was a span of 15 bases. The DNA of the CDR3 is TGCAGTGCCCCTCCAGGAGCGGCCCAAGAGACCCAGTACTTC. Its protein product is CSAPPGAAQETQYF.

The chain joins TRBV29-1 to TRBJ1-2, with D hard to call. V was trimmed by 8 bases and J by 6 bases, leaving 13 bases between them. Germline-derived CDR1 and CDR2 are SQVTM and ANQGSEA. This CDR3 is built from 11 residues. The CDR3 here is CSSREGHGYTF. As DNA, the CDR3 is TGCAGCTCAAGAGAAGGGCATGGCTACACCTTC.

This clonotype was seen a handful of times. This chain connects TRBV4-2 to TRBJ1-6; TRBD1 aligns across 11 bases. The CDR3 is 14 residues long. The germline V gene has CDR1 LGHNA and CDR2 YNFKEQ. Trimming took 3 bases from V and 9 from J; bases not matched to a gene: 1. The CDR3: CASSQGTGGSPLHF. The CDR3 nucleotides read TGTGCCAGCAGCCAGGGGACAGGGGGTTCACCCCTCCACTTT.

This clonotype was observed at least ten times. The chain couples TRBV6-6 to TRBJ1-4, with D uncertain. Per the germline V gene, CDR1 is MNHNY and CDR2 is SVGAGI (reference sequence). This CDR3 has 13 residues. V gave up 6 bases and J gave up 8 bases, with 13 bases separating them. The CDR3 region has the DNA TGTGCCAGCAGCCAGGACTTGGGGGAAAAACTGTTTTTT. The encoded protein is CASSQDLGEKLFF.

This clonotype was seen a few times. This chain joins TRBV18 and TRBJ2-3; the D is unclear. V was shortened by 1 base and J by 0 bases, with 8 bases between the two germline ends. The CDR3 contains 15 residues. Germline V gives CDR1 KGHSH, CDR2 LQKENI. This chain's CDR3 is CASSPQGSSTDTQYF. DNA of the CDR3: TGTGCCAGCTCACCACAGGGATCTAGCACAGATACGCAGTATTTT.

This clonotype was seen ten or more times. This chain links TRBV9 with TRBJ2-1, with 7 bases matching TRBD2. The CDR3 is made up of 15 amino acids. Germline CDR1 and CDR2: SGDLS and YYNGEE. Losses at the gene ends were 0 bases for V and 4 bases for J; bases not matched to a gene: 4. CDR3 in DNA: TGTGCCAGCAGCGTAGACGGGGGGACTTACAATGAGCAGTTCTTC. The encoded protein is CASSVDGGTYNEQFF. The full variable domain, with the rest looked up from reference TRBV9 and TRBJ2-1, is DSGVTQTPKHLITATGQRVTLRCSPRSGDLSVYWYQQSLDQGLQFLIQYYNGEERAKGNILERFSAQQFPDLHSELNLSSLELGDSALYFCASSVDGGTYNEQFFGPGTRLTVL.

The chain is built from TRBV29-1 and TRBJ2-3; D uncertain. The V end was cut by 5 bases, the J end by 2 bases, with 2 bases between. CDR1 is SQVTM and CDR2 is ANQGSEA in the germline V gene. The CDR3 consists of 10 residues. The CDR3 DNA reads TGCAGCGTTTTCACAGATACGCAGTATTTT. Its protein product is CSVFTDTQYF.

The chain joins TRBV20-1 to TRBJ1-2; 7 nucleotides line up with TRBD1. The length of the CDR3 is 14 residues. Germline V gene data show CDR1 as DFQATT and CDR2 as SNEGSKA (reference sequence). V shed 0 bases and J 3 bases; nucleotides not matched to a gene: 4. DNA for the CDR3: TGCAGTGCTAGAGAGGAGGGGGCGGACTATGGCTACACCTTC. Amino acid sequence: CSAREEGADYGYTF.

This clonotype was seen many times. This chain uses TRBV12-3 or TRBV12-4 with TRBJ1-5; D uncertain. This CDR3 contains 16 residues. With 2 bases removed from V and 2 bases from J, the gap between germline ends came to 13 bases. CDR3: CASSLSGLGGNQPQHF. DNA for the CDR3: TGTGCCAGCAGTTTAAGCGGCCTAGGTGGCAATCAGCCCCAGCATTTT.

Points on this clonotype: A read error is possible here, since a much larger clone lies one base away. This chain connects TRBV11-3 to TRBJ2-2; TRBD2 is a possible D gene (6 bases). This CDR3 contains 15 residues. Germline V gives CDR1 SGHNT, CDR2 YENEEA. The chain's CDR3 is CASSLAGEDTGELLF. CDR3 nucleotide sequence: TGTGCCAGCAGCTTAGCGGGGGAGGACACCGGGGAGCTGCTTTTT.

This clonotype was counted ten times or more. V usage is TRBV5-1 and J usage is TRBJ2-3; possibly TRBD1 for D (5 bases). This CDR3 has 16 residues. Germline lookup yields CDR1 SGHRS and CDR2 YFSETQ. V lost 4 bases, J lost 4 bases, and 19 bases lay in between. CDR3 sequence (DNA): TGCGCCAGCAGCGACCGTGGTACAACCAGGGCAGATACGCAGTATTTT. Its translation: CASSDRGTTRADTQYF.

This clonotype was recorded at least ten times. V gene TRBV5-6 combines with J gene TRBJ2-2; the D gene is possibly TRBD1 (6 bases). Trimming pared 0 bases from V and 4 bases from J, leaving 16 bases between. The germline gives CDR1 SGHDT, CDR2 YYEEEE. CDR3 size: 17 residues. CDR3 coding DNA: TGTGCCAGCAGCTTGGTCGGGCAGGGGTCGAGCACCGGGGAGCTGTTTTTT. Its protein is CASSLVGQGSSTGELFF.

In this sample, this clonotype turned up many times. V is TRBV5-1 and J is TRBJ1-2, with a tentative D call TRBD1 (5 bases). The germline gives CDR1 SGHRS, CDR2 YFSETQ. Trimming removed 4 bases from V and 2 bases from J, with 12 bases in between. This CDR3 comprises 14 residues. CDR3 region: CASSEGRNNYGYTF. The CDR3 DNA is TGCGCCAGCAGCGAGGGACGGAACAACTATGGCTACACCTTC.

The rearrangement links TRBV11-2 to TRBJ1-1, with D hard to call. The CDR3 is made up of 12 amino acids. V gave up 4 bases and J gave up 4 bases, with 7 bases separating them. From germline, CDR1 is SGHAT and CDR2 FQNNGV. The CDR3 region has the DNA TGTGCCAGCAGCTCCCAGGCCACTGAAGCTTTCTTT. This codes for CASSSQATEAFF.

The rearrangement links TRBV18 to TRBJ2-2; D is possibly TRBD1 (6 bases). The ends were cut back, 5 bases at V and 0 bases at J, with 13 bases in the middle. Germline V gene sequence: CDR1 KGHSH, CDR2 LQKENI. The CDR3 spans 16 residues. The CDR3 sequence: CASSATGTPNTGELFF. CDR3 nucleotides: TGTGCCAGCTCAGCCACCGGGACACCGAACACCGGGGAGCTGTTTTTT. Drawing the rest from reference TRBV18 and TRBJ2-2, the complete variable domain is NAGVMQNPRHLVRRRGQEARLRCSPMKGHSHVYWYRQLPEEGLKFMVYLQKENIIDESGMPKERFSAEFPKEGPSILRIQQVVRGDSAAYFCASSATGTPNTGELFFGEGSRLTVL.

This chain joins TRBV7-6 and TRBJ2-1; D perhaps matches TRBD2 (5 bases). The ends were cut back, 4 bases at V and 10 bases at J, with 11 bases in the middle. Germline-derived CDR1 and CDR2 are SGHVS and FNYEAQ. There are 12 residues in the CDR3. For the CDR3, the DNA is TGTGCCAGCAGCTCTGGAGGAGCGGAGCAGTTCTTC. It specifies CASSSGGAEQFF.

This chain connects TRBV7-2 to TRBJ1-2; D ambiguous. V lost 5 bases and J 5 bases, leaving 15 bases between the germline ends. Germline-derived CDR1 and CDR2 are SGHTA and FQGNSA. The length of the CDR3 is 14 residues. The CDR3 DNA sequence: TGTGCCAGCAGCCCGCCGAGGCGGGTTTATGGCTACACCTTC. Amino acid sequence: CASSPPRRVYGYTF.

This clonotype appeared many times. The genes are TRBV10-2 and TRBJ2-6; D remains ambiguous. There are 18 residues in the CDR3. Looked up from germline, CDR1 is WSHSY and CDR2 is SAAADI. V lost 6 bases, J lost 2 bases, and 20 bases lay in between. This CDR3 reads CASRPVVGPTPGANVLTF. The DNA of the CDR3 is TGCGCCAGCAGACCGGTCGTTGGTCCAACCCCTGGGGCCAACGTCCTGACTTTC.

This clonotype was counted a few times. V and J are TRBV5-1 and TRBJ1-2, with TRBD1 matching 10 bases. The CDR3 covers 17 residues. V lost 0 bases to trimming and J lost 3 bases; unmatched junction nucleotides: 8. Germline V gene sequence: CDR1 SGHRS, CDR2 YFSETQ. CDR3 sequence: CASSLGDRGRGHYGYTF. DNA of the CDR3: TGCGCCAGCAGCTTGGGTGACAGGGGGCGAGGTCACTATGGCTACACCTTC.

This clonotype was observed a few times. The V and J genes are TRBV4-3 and TRBJ1-4; no firm D call. The CDR3 has 15 residues. Per the germline V gene, CDR1 is LGHNA and CDR2 is YSLEER. Trimming cost V 4 bases and J 0 bases, with 9 bases left between them. CDR3 nucleotides: TGCGCCAGCAGCCCTAGACAAACAACTAATGAAAAACTGTTTTTT. Its protein is CASSPRQTTNEKLFF.